The next 15 T cell receptor beta chains were all read from a single sample in a study of shared clonotypes between healthy human individuals. Measured with immunoSEQ multiplex PCR; TCRdb has only the in-frame clones, and not every one. The sample records about 1,900,000 clones, about 95% being singletons. Terminally differentiated effector memory CD45RA+ cells were excluded by CCR7 positive selection of CD45RO-negative cells. The sample consisted of naive CD8+ T cells sorted from blood. These receptors originate from a man between 18 and 29 years old in good health.

V is TRBV11-2 and J is TRBJ2-5; TRBD2 matches 7 bases. The CDR3 runs 16 residues. Germline lookup yields CDR1 SGHAT and CDR2 FQNNGV. After removal of 2 bases from V and 5 bases from J, the junction contained 11 bases not matched to a gene. DNA of the CDR3: TGTGCCAGCAGCTTAAGGTCCGGGGGGACTGGGGAGACCCAGTACTTC. Translating it yields CASSLRSGGTGETQYF.

Of note for this clone: The identical CDR3 is also encoded by other nucleotide sequences in the sample. The gene calls are TRBV28 and TRBJ1-5; 8 nucleotides line up with TRBD1. This CDR3 has 15 residues. The J segment lost 5 bases and the V segment lost 3 bases, leaving 6 bases of the junction unmatched. CDR1 and CDR2 from the germline V gene are MDHEN and SYDVKM. CDR3 region: CASSFSGQGDQPQHF. CDR3 DNA: TGTGCCAGCAGTTTTTCTGGACAGGGCGATCAGCCCCAGCATTTT.

Concerning this clone itself: Other DNA sequences within the sample encode an identical CDR3. The genes are TRBV27 and TRBJ2-7, with D possibly TRBD1 on 5 matching bases. The CDR3 totals 14 residues. The V end was cut by 1 base, the J end by 0 bases, with 7 bases between. CDR1 and CDR2 from the germline V gene are MNHEY and SMNVEV (reference sequence). DNA for the CDR3: TGTGCCAGCAGTTTATGGGGCAGCTCCTACGAGCAGTACTTC. It translates to CASSLWGSSYEQYF.

This clone is a singleton in its sample. The chain uses TRBV6-6 and TRBJ1-1; tentative D call: TRBD1 (5 bases). Deletions cut 2 bases from V and 2 bases from J, with 12 bases between. This CDR3 contains 15 residues. The V gene's germline CDR1 is MNHNY and CDR2 SVGAGI (reference sequence). DNA for the CDR3: TGTGCCAGCAGTTACGACGGACGGACAAACACTGAAGCTTTCTTT. This encodes CASSYDGRTNTEAFF.

The V and J genes are TRBV5-6 and TRBJ2-6; TRBD2 matches 8 bases. The trim removed 4 bases at V and 11 bases at J, leaving 17 bases unmatched. The CDR3 length is 17 residues. Per the germline V gene, CDR1 is SGHDT and CDR2 is YYEEEE. CDR3 protein: CASSLGGRGGAVDVLTF. The CDR3 region has the DNA TGTGCCAGCAGCCTGGGAGGTCGGGGGGGCGCCGTGGACGTCCTGACTTTC.

V usage is TRBV7-9 and J usage is TRBJ2-7; D is unclear. With 7 bases removed from V and 4 bases from J, the gap between germline ends came to 11 bases. In germline, CDR1 is SEHNR, CDR2 FQNEAQ (reference sequence). This CDR3 comprises 12 residues. The CDR3 sequence is CASTHDLYEQYF. CDR3 sequence (DNA): TGTGCCAGCACCCACGATCTTTACGAGCAGTACTTC.

This rearrangement joins TRBV2 to TRBJ1-4; unclear D gene. The CDR3 has 13 amino acids. The V end lost 9 bases, the J end lost 3 bases, and 11 bases lay between the germline ends. CDR1 and CDR2 from the germline V gene are SNHLY and FYNNEI. The CDR3 region is CASSSVANEKLFF. The CDR3 coding sequence is TGTGCCAGTTCGAGCGTCGCTAATGAAAAACTGTTTTTT.

V and J are TRBV5-1 and TRBJ1-2; a weak D match, TRBD1 (6 bases). The CDR3 has 17 amino acids. The germline V gene has CDR1 SGHRS and CDR2 YFSETQ. Between the trimmed V and J ends, which lost 4 bases and 6 bases, there was a span of 25 bases. CDR3 amino acids: CASSLAPLQGLGDGYTF. The CDR3, as DNA: TGCGCCAGCAGCCTGGCCCCATTACAGGGTTTAGGTGATGGCTACACCTTC.

V is TRBV29-1 and J is TRBJ2-1; D might be TRBD2 (6 bases). Deletions cut 7 bases from V and 4 bases from J, with 8 bases between. The CDR3 has 11 amino acids. Germline V gene lookup returns CDR1 SQVTM and CDR2 ANQGSEA. The chain's CDR3 is CSGRVYNEQFF. In nucleotides, the CDR3 is TGCAGCGGGAGGGTTTACAATGAGCAGTTCTTC.

As to this clone: The sample contains more than one DNA sequence encoding this CDR3. The genes are TRBV7-9 and TRBJ2-7; D gene ambiguous. With 1 base removed from V and 4 bases from J, the gap between germline ends came to 5 bases. Per the germline V gene, CDR1 is SEHNR and CDR2 is FQNEAQ (reference sequence). The CDR3 covers 12 residues. This CDR3 is CASSLVGYEQYF. CDR3 nucleotide sequence: TGTGCCAGCAGCTTAGTTGGGTACGAGCAGTACTTC.

Comment on this clone: One base away lies a much larger clone, so this may be a sequencing read error. The same CDR3 can be traced to other DNA sequences in this sample. The chain links TRBV7-9 to TRBJ2-7, with TRBD1 matching over 7 bases. V shed 3 bases and J 3 bases; nucleotides not matched to a gene: 2. Germline V gives CDR1 SEHNR, CDR2 FQNEAQ (reference sequence). The CDR3 extends over 13 amino acids. Written as DNA, the CDR3 is TGTGCCAGCAGCTTGAGACAGGGCTACGAGCAGTACTTC. Translation gives CASSLRQGYEQYF. Combining the CDR3 with reference TRBV7-9 and TRBJ2-7 gives the whole variable domain DTGVSQNPRHKITKRGQNVTFRCDPISEHNRLYWYRQTLGQGPEFLTYFQNEAQLEKSRLLSDRFSAERPKGSFSTLEIQRTEQGDSAMYLCASSLRQGYEQYFGPGTRLTVT.

The gene calls are TRBV19 and TRBJ2-7; 7 positions agree with TRBD2. V was pared by 5 bases and J by 6 bases, with 10 bases of the junction left unmatched. In germline, CDR1 is LNHDA, CDR2 SQIVND (reference sequence). CDR3 length: 14 amino acids. CDR3 sequence (DNA): TGTGCCAGTAGTTTAGCCGCCTGGGGGGGCGAGCAGTACTTC. Protein sequence: CASSLAAWGGEQYF. Complete variable domain (other parts from reference TRBV19 and TRBJ2-7): DGGITQSPKYLFRKEGQNVTLSCEQNLNHDAMYWYRQDPGQGLRLIYYSQIVNDFQKGDIAEGYSVSREKKESFPLTVTSAQKNPTAFYLCASSLAAWGGEQYFGPGTRLTVT.

The chain couples TRBV10-3 to TRBJ1-5; 7 bases map to TRBD1. V shed 10 bases and J 5 bases; nucleotides not matched to a gene: 11. The CDR3 runs 14 residues. Germline V lookup: CDR1 ENHRY, CDR2 SYGVKD. The CDR3 is CATNDRDGDQPQHF. CDR3 nucleotides: TGTGCCACAAACGACAGGGACGGTGATCAGCCCCAGCATTTT.

The chain recombines TRBV5-4 with TRBJ2-7; D might be TRBD2 (7 bases). V was trimmed by 0 bases and J by 13 bases, leaving 17 bases between them. The CDR3 spans 13 residues. Germline V gene lookup returns CDR1 SGHNT and CDR2 YYREEE (reference sequence). The CDR3 protein is CASSLGDGGLEYF. The CDR3 coding sequence is TGTGCCAGCAGCTTGGGGGACGGGGGGCTGGAATACTTC.

V gene TRBV21-1 combines with J gene TRBJ2-7; no DNA check was done on the table's D call, TRBD1. TRBV21-1 is given as a pseudogene. The CDR3 is 15 amino acids. CDR3 loop: CASSKDDRCDYEQYF. The DNA of the CDR3 is TGTGCCAGCAGCAAAGATGACAGGTGTGACTACGAGCAGTACTTC.